Listed below are T cell receptor beta chains from one sample, sequenced in a study of CD8+CD57+ T cells in acquired aplastic anemia. TCRdb re-analysed the reads in MiXCR, keeping a single row per CDR3 protein. The table records some 190,000 distinct CDR3 sequences, under 55% of them present only once. Sequenced: sorted CD4+, CD8+, or CD8+CD57+ T cells (not recorded which) from PBMCs. Every receptor here comes from a human donor in good health. CDR3s include the opening cysteine and the closing phenylalanine or tryptophan. The order of the fields is CDR3 length, J gene, V gene, D gene, clone size, CDR3 protein, CDR3 DNA. The D gene is left open where the match is weak. Rows may omit the clone size; those that give it use once, few, many or a size class.

12,TRBJ2-7,TRBV20-1,TRBD2,-,CSVRDYSYEQYF,TGCAGTGTTAGGGACTACTCCTACGAGCAGTACTTC
14,TRBJ2-7,TRBV19,TRBD2,many,CASRTSGSGYEQYF,TGTGCCAGTAGAACTAGCGGGAGCGGATACGAGCAGTACTTC
15,TRBJ2-2,TRBV5-4,-,many,CASSETGDNTGELFF,TGTGCCAGCAGCGAGACAGGAGATAACACCGGGGAGCTGTTTTTT
16,TRBJ2-1,TRBV7-2,TRBD2,many,CASSLHSGRTYNEQFF,TGTGCCAGCAGCTTACATAGCGGGAGGACCTACAATGAGCAGTTCTTC
16,TRBJ2-3,TRBV4-1,TRBD2,many,CASSQAGSGSSDTQYF,TGCGCCAGCAGCCAAGCAGGTAGCGGGAGCTCAGATACGCAGTATTTT
11,TRBJ2-5,TRBV29-1,-,-,CSVGPQETQYF,TGCAGCGTTGGACCCCAAGAGACCCAGTACTTC
15,TRBJ2-1,TRBV9,TRBD1,many,CASSSGQGAPNSQFF,TGTGCCAGCAGCTCGGGGCAGGGGGCTCCAAATTCGCAGTTCTTC
14,TRBJ2-5,TRBV6-5,-,many,CASSSPGGTETQYF,TGTGCCAGCAGTTCACCCGGCGGTACGGAGACCCAGTACTTC
13,TRBJ2-7,TRBV7-2,-,-,CASTPDWSYEQYF,TGTGCCAGCACCCCAGACTGGTCCTACGAGCAGTACTTC
15,TRBJ1-2,TRBV7-9,TRBD1,many,CASSLGTGKNYGYTF,TGTGCCAGCAGCTTAGGGACAGGGAAGAACTATGGCTACACCTTC
15,TRBJ2-3,TRBV10-3,TRBD2,many,CAIRTSGTSTDTQYF,TGTGCCATCAGGACGAGCGGGACTAGCACAGATACGCAGTATTTT
17,TRBJ2-7,TRBV11-2,TRBD1,few,CASSLVQGAKGSHEQYF,TGTGCCAGCAGTTTAGTCCAGGGGGCAAAAGGATCCCACGAGCAGTACTTC
18,TRBJ2-7,TRBV7-6,TRBD2,once,CASSLRTSVLPESYEQYF,TGTGCCAGCAGCTTACGGACTAGCGTCCTTCCCGAGTCCTACGAGCAGTACTTC
15,TRBJ1-6,TRBV15,TRBD1,-,CATSRYVGQGSPLHF,TGTGCCACCAGCAGATACGTGGGACAGGGTTCACCCCTCCACTTT
13,TRBJ2-3,TRBV10-3,-,-,CAISPGATDTQYF,TGTGCCATCAGCCCGGGGGCGACAGATACGCAGTATTTT
14,TRBJ1-1,TRBV7-2,TRBD1,many,CASSPGQGLTEAFF,TGTGCCAGCAGCCCCGGACAGGGACTAACTGAAGCTTTCTTT
15,TRBJ2-7,TRBV7-3,-,many,CASSLVPSELYEQYF,TGTGCCAGCAGCTTAGTTCCTAGCGAATTATACGAGCAGTACTTC
14,TRBJ1-2,TRBV15,-,few,CATSREGQGLGYTF,TGTGCCACCAGCAGAGAGGGGCAGGGTTTAGGCTACACCTTC
16,TRBJ2-7,TRBV28,-,-,CASSERSSALAYEQYF,TGTGCCAGCAGTGAACGCTCTAGCGCCCTTGCCTACGAGCAGTACTTC
16,TRBJ2-5,TRBV2,TRBD2,-,CASSVWTSGVQETQYF,TGTGCCAGCAGTGTCTGGACTAGCGGGGTTCAAGAGACCCAGTACTTC
13,TRBJ1-5,TRBV19,-,many,CASSIVRDQPQHF,TGTGCCAGTAGTATAGTCAGGGATCAGCCCCAGCATTTT
10,TRBJ2-1,TRBV29-1,-,few,CSAKYDEQFF,TGCAGCGCTAAGTATGATGAGCAGTTCTTC
18,TRBJ2-7,TRBV20-1,-,many,CSARDLRTDAPRSYEQYF,TGCAGTGCTAGAGACCTCAGGACGGATGCACCGAGGTCCTACGAGCAGTACTTC